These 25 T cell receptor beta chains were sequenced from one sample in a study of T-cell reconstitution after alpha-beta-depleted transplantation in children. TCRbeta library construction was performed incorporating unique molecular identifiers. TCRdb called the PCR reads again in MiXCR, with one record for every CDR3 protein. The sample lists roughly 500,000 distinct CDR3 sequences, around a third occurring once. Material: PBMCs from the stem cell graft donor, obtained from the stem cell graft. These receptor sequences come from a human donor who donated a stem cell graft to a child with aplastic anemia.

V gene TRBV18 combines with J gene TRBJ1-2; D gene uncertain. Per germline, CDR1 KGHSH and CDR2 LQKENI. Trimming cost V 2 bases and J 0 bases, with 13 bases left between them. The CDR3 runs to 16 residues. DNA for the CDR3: TGTGCCAGCTCACCAAGGACGCAGCATACTAACTATGGCTACACCTTC. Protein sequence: CASSPRTQHTNYGYTF.

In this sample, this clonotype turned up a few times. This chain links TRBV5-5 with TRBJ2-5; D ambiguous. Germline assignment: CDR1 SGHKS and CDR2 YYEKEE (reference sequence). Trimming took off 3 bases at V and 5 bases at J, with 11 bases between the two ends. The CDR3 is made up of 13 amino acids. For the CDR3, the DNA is TGTGCCAGCAGCTCCTTAGCTCGCGAGACCCAGTACTTC. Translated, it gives CASSSLARETQYF.

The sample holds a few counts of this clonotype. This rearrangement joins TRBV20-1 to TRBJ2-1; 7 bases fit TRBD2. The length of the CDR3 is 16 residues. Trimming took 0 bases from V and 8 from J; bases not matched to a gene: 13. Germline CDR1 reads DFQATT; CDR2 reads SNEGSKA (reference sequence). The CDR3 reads CSARDFRTSSSDEQFF. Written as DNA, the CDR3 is TGCAGTGCTAGAGATTTTCGGACTAGTTCTTCCGATGAGCAGTTCTTC.

This chain's CDR3 is CASSYTLAGTYSYNEQFF. CDR3 nucleotides: TGTGCCAGCAGTTACACTCTAGCGGGGACCTATTCCTACAATGAGCAGTTCTTC. V gene TRBV6-5 combines with J gene TRBJ2-1; 9 nucleotides align to TRBD2. V lost 2 bases, J lost 1 base, and 9 bases stayed unmatched. Germline V gene data show CDR1 as MNHEY and CDR2 as SVGAGI. The CDR3 runs 18 residues.

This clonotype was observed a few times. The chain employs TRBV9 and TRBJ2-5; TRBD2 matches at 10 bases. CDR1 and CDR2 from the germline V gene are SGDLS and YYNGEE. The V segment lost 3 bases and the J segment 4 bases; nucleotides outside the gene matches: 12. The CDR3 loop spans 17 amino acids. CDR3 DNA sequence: TGTGCCAGCAGCGCCGGACCTAGCGGGAGTGTCGCAGAGACCCAGTACTTC. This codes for CASSAGPSGSVAETQYF.

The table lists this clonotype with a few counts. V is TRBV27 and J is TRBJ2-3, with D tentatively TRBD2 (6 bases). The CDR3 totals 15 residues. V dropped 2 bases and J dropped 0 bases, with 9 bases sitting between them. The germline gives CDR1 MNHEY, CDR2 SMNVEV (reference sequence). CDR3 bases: TGTGCCAGCAGTTTACGGGGGTTCAGCACAGATACGCAGTATTTT. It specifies CASSLRGFSTDTQYF.

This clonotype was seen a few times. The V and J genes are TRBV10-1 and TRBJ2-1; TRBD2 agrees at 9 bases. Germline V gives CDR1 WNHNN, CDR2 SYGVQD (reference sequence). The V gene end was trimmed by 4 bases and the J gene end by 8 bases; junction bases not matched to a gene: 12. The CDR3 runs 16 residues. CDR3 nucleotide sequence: TGCGCCAGCAGTGTAATGGCGGGAGGGAGAGAGGATGAGCAGTTCTTC. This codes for CASSVMAGGREDEQFF.

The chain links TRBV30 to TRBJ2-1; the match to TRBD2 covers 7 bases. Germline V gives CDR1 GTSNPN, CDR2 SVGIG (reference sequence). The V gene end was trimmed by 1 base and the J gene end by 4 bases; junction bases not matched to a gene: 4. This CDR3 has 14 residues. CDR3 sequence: CAWSGGTMYNEQFF. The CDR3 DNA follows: TGTGCCTGGAGTGGCGGGACTATGTACAATGAGCAGTTCTTC.

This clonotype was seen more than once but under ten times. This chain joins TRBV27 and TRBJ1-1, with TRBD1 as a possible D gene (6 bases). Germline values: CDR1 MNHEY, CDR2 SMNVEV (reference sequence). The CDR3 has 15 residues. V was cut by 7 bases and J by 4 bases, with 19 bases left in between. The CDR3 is CASNPRGLFGTEAFF. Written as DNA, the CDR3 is TGTGCCAGCAACCCCCGGGGGCTTTTTGGCACTGAAGCTTTCTTT.

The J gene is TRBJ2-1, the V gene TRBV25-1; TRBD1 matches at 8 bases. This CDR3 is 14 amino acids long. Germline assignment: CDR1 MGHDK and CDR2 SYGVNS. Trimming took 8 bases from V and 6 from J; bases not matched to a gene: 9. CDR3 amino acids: CASLPLDRVNEQFF. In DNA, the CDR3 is TGTGCCAGCCTTCCTTTGGACAGGGTCAATGAGCAGTTCTTC.

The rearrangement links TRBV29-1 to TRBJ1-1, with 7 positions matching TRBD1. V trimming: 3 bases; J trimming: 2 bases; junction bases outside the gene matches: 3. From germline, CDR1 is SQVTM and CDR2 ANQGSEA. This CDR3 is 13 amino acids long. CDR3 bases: TGCAGCGTTGATGGGACAGCCAACACTGAAGCTTTCTTT. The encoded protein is CSVDGTANTEAFF. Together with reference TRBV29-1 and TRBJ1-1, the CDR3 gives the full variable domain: SAVISQKPSRDICQRGTSLTIQCQVDSQVTMMFWYRQQPGQSLTLIATANQGSEATYESGFVIDKFPISRPNLTFSTLTVSNMSPEDSSIYLCSVDGTANTEAFFGQGTRLTVV.

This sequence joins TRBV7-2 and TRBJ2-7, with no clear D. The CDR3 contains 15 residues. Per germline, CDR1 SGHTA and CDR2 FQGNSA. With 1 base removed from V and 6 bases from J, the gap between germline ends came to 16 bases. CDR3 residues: CASSLGQLGIGEQYF. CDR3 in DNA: TGTGCCAGCAGCTTAGGCCAGCTGGGAATCGGCGAGCAGTACTTC.

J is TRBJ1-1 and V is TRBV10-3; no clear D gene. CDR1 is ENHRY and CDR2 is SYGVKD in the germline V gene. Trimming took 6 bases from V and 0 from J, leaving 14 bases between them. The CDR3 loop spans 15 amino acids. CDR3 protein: CAISSETQMNTEAFF. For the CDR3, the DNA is TGTGCCATCAGCTCAGAAACCCAGATGAACACTGAAGCTTTCTTT.

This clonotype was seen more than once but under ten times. CDR3 loop: CASRTMSSGRFNEQFF. For the CDR3, the DNA is TGTGCCAGCAGGACAATGTCCAGCGGGAGGTTCAATGAGCAGTTCTTC. The V and J genes are TRBV6-1 and TRBJ2-1; TRBD2 matches at 9 bases. The J segment lost 6 bases and the V segment lost 6 bases, leaving 12 bases of the junction unmatched. This CDR3 region has 16 residues. Germline V gene sequence: CDR1 MNHNS, CDR2 SASEGT.

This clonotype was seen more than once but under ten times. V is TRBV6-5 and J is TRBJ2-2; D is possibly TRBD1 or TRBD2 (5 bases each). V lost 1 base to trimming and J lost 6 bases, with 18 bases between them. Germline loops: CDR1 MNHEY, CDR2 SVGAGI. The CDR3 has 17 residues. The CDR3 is CASSYFRGAVVPGELFF. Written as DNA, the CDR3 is TGTGCCAGCAGTTACTTCCGGGGCGCGGTTGTTCCCGGGGAGCTGTTTTTT.

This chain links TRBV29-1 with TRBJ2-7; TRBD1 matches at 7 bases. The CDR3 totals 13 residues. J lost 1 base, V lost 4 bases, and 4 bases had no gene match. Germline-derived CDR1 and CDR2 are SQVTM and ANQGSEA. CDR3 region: CSVGTGGSYEQYF. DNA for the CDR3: TGCAGCGTTGGGACAGGCGGATCCTACGAGCAGTACTTC.

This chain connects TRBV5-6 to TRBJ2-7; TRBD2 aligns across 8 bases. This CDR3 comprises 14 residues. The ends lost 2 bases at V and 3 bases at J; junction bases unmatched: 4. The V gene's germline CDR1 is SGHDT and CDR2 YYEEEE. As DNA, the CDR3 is TGTGCCAGCAGCTTAGGCGGGAGGAACTACGAGCAGTACTTC. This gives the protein CASSLGGRNYEQYF. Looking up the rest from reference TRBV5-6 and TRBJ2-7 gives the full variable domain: DAGVTQSPTHLIKTRGQQVTLRCSPKSGHDTVSWYQQALGQGPQFIFQYYEEEERQRGNFPDRFSGHQFPNYSSELNVNALLLGDSALYLCASSLGGRNYEQYFGPGTRLTVT.

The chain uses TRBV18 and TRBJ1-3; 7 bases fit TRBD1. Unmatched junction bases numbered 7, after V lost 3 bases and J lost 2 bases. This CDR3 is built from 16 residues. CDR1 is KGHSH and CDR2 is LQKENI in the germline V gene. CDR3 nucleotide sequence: TGTGCCAGCTCACCGACCACGACAGGGACTGGAAACACCATATATTTT. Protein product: CASSPTTTGTGNTIYF.

The CDR3 coding sequence is TGCAGTGCTAGTGGGAGGACAGGGTTTAACTACAATGAGCAGTTCTTC. Translating it yields CSASGRTGFNYNEQFF. The chain uses TRBV20-1 and TRBJ2-1, with 8 bases fitting TRBD1. This CDR3 comprises 16 residues. Germline V lookup: CDR1 DFQATT, CDR2 SNEGSKA (reference sequence). Trimming took 3 bases from V and 3 from J; bases not matched to a gene: 10.

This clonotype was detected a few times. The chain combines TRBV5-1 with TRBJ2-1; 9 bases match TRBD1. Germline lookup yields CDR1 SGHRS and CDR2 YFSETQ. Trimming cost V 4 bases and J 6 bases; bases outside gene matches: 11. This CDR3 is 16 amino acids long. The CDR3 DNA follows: TGCGCCAGCAGCGGCACTACAGGGGGCTTGAGCAATGAGCAGTTCTTC. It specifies CASSGTTGGLSNEQFF.

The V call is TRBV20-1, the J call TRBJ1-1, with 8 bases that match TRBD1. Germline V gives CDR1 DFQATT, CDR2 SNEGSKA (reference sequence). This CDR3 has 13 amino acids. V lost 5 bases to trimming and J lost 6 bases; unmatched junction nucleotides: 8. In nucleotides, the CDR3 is TGCAGTGCTCAGGGGACAGGACTTTCTGAAGCTTTCTTT. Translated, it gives CSAQGTGLSEAFF.

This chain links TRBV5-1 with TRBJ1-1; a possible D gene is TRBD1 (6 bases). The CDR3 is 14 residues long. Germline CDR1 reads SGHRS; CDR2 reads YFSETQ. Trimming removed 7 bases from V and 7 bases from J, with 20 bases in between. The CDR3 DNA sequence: TGCGCCAGCTCGCACAAGGGGGGAGGAGGTGAAGCTTTCTTT. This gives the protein CASSHKGGGGEAFF.

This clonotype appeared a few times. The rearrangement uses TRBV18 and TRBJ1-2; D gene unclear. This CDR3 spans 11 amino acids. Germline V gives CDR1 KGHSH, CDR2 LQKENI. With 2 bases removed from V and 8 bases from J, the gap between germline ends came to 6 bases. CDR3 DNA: TGTGCCAGCTCACCAGGCTCGGGCTACACCTTC. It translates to CASSPGSGYTF. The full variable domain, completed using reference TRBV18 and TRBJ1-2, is NAGVMQNPRHLVRRRGQEARLRCSPMKGHSHVYWYRQLPEEGLKFMVYLQKENIIDESGMPKERFSAEFPKEGPSILRIQQVVRGDSAAYFCASSPGSGYTFGSGTRLTVV.

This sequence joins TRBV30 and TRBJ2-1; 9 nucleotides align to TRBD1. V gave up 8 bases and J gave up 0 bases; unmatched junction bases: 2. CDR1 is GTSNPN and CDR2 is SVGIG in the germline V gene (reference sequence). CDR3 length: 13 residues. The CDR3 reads CAGDRDSYNEQFF. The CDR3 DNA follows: TGTGCCGGGGACAGGGACTCCTACAATGAGCAGTTCTTC.

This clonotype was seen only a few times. The CDR3 DNA reads TGTGCCAGCAGCCCAGCGGCCGGGTTCCAAGAGACCCAGTACTTC. It translates to CASSPAAGFQETQYF. The rearrangement joins TRBV7-8 to TRBJ2-5; the D gene is possibly TRBD2 (5 bases). The CDR3 covers 15 residues. The ends were cut back, 5 bases at V and 1 base at J, with 14 bases in the middle. CDR1 is SGHVS and CDR2 is FQNEAQ in the germline V gene. The whole variable domain, remainder taken from reference TRBV7-8 and TRBJ2-5, is GAGVSQSPRYKVAKRGQDVALRCDPISGHVSLFWYQQALGQGPEFLTYFQNEAQLDKSGLPSDRFFAERPEGSVSTLKIQRTQQEDSAVYLCASSPAAGFQETQYFGPGTRLLVL.